This TCR beta chain was observed in a study of T cells after yellow fever vaccination. In the study overall: When fractions had low cell numbers, they were prepared with SMART-Seq v4 Ultra Low Input. Points from the study as a whole: Shared CD4/CD8 clonotypes were a small share, likely from convergent recombination.

Germline CDR1 SGHKS, CDR2 YYEKEE (reference sequence). V gave up 4 bases and J gave up 6 bases, with 17 bases separating them. The CDR3 is 15 amino acids. Making TCR cDNA involved 5'RACE template switching, which added UMIs and a universal primer site. From the 5' RACE reads, TCRdb called clonotypes with MiXCR, one entry per CDR3 protein. This table holds some 110,000 distinct CDR3 sequences, approximately 8.4% found once. The table lists this clonotype with many counts. Its specificity is unknown. This sequence joins TRBV5-5 and TRBJ1-5; the D gene is possibly TRBD1 (6 bases). The source was CD8+ T cells sorted from PBMCs, collected 45 days after the yellow fever booster vaccination. The source is a man aged 25 to 40 who received the YFV17D yellow fever vaccine. The CDR3 DNA reads TGTGCCAGCAGCCCCCAGGGCGGGGGGCGTCAGCCCCAGCATTTT. This encodes CASSPQGGGRQPQHF.